This passage covers 22 T cell receptor beta chains from one sample sequenced in a study of radiotherapy plus CTLA-4 blockade in lung cancer. Libraries were prepared by immunoSEQ multiplex PCR; TCRdb keeps only in-frame clonotypes and omits some of them. This table has 60,000 or so clones, more than 60% appearing once. This specimen was peripheral blood, taken from a patient treated with radiotherapy plus ipilimumab. The receptors originated from a human donor with non-small cell lung cancer who had a partial response to radiotherapy plus ipilimumab.

This sequence joins TRBV6-1 and TRBJ1-2, with 10 bases fitting TRBD1. The CDR3 length is 18 residues. The junction had 12 bases not matched to a gene; V was cut back by 1 base and J by 4 bases. Germline V gene sequence: CDR1 MNHNS, CDR2 SASEGT. The CDR3 bases are TGTGCCAGCAGTGAAGAGACGGGACAGGGGAGGGGAACCTATGGCTACACCTTC. Translating gives CASSEETGQGRGTYGYTF.

The gene calls are TRBV25-1 and TRBJ1-4, with unresolved D. Trimming cost V 8 bases and J 3 bases, with 7 bases left between them. The CDR3 runs 12 residues. CDR1 is MGHDK and CDR2 is SYGVNS in the germline V gene. The CDR3 here is CASQISNEKLFF. The CDR3, as DNA: TGTGCCAGCCAGATCTCTAATGAAAAACTGTTTTTT.

This clone was found a few times. The chain recombines TRBV2 with TRBJ2-2, with no clear D. This CDR3 has 12 residues. V was cut by 7 bases and J by 6 bases, with 9 bases left in between. Per the germline V gene, CDR1 is SNHLY and CDR2 is FYNNEI. In DNA form, the CDR3 reads TGTGCCAGCATCGCCGGTTCCGGGGAGCTGTTTTTT. As protein: CASIAGSGELFF.

The chain uses TRBV19 and TRBJ2-1, with D possibly matching TRBD1 (7 bases). This CDR3 region has 14 residues. Trimming removed 6 bases at V and 4 bases at J, with 13 bases between. Germline values: CDR1 LNHDA, CDR2 SQIVND (reference sequence). CDR3 nucleotide sequence: TGTGCCAGTAGGTACAGGGGACTTTACAATGAGCAGTTCTTC. Translating it yields CASRYRGLYNEQFF.

The chain is built from TRBV5-1 and TRBJ1-6; 7 bases line up with TRBD1. This CDR3 contains 15 residues. V was pared by 0 bases and J by 10 bases, with 7 bases of the junction left unmatched. In germline, CDR1 is SGHRS, CDR2 YFSETQ. The CDR3 here is CASSLGQGKSSPLHF. For the CDR3, the DNA is TGCGCCAGCAGCTTGGGACAGGGAAAATCCTCACCCCTCCACTTT. Together with reference TRBV5-1 and TRBJ1-6, the CDR3 gives the full variable domain: KAGVTQTPRYLIKTRGQQVTLSCSPISGHRSVSWYQQTPGQGLQFLFEYFSETQRNKGNFPGRFSGRQFSNSRSEMNVSTLELGDSALYLCASSLGQGKSSPLHFGNGTRLTVT.

The chain links TRBV9 to TRBJ2-3, with 8 bases identical to TRBD2. The trim removed 1 base at V and 2 bases at J, leaving 9 bases unmatched. Germline assignment: CDR1 SGDLS and CDR2 YYNGEE. CDR3 length: 17 amino acids. The CDR3 DNA sequence: TGTGCCAGCAGCGTAACCGAGCGGGGGTTATTCACAGATACGCAGTATTTT. Protein product: CASSVTERGLFTDTQYF. Full variable domain (rest looked up from reference TRBV9 and TRBJ2-3): DSGVTQTPKHLITATGQRVTLRCSPRSGDLSVYWYQQSLDQGLQFLIQYYNGEERAKGNILERFSAQQFPDLHSELNLSSLELGDSALYFCASSVTERGLFTDTQYFGPGTRLTVL.

The genes are TRBV4-3 and TRBJ2-7; the match to TRBD1 covers 10 bases. J was trimmed by 5 bases and V by 4 bases; bases with no gene match: 14. Looked up from germline, CDR1 is LGHNA and CDR2 is YSLEER. This CDR3 is built from 17 residues. The CDR3 loop reads CASSRPTRTGGENEQYF. DNA for the CDR3: TGCGCCAGCAGCCGCCCCACCAGGACAGGGGGTGAGAACGAGCAGTACTTC.

The chain employs TRBV27 and TRBJ2-5; 7 bases are a match to TRBD1. The CDR3 contains 15 residues. CDR1 and CDR2 (germline): MNHEY, SMNVEV (reference sequence). Unmatched junction bases numbered 9, after V lost 4 bases and J lost 4 bases. In DNA form, the CDR3 reads TGTGCCAGCAGTTCCAACAGGGGAATCCCAGAGACCCAGTACTTC. Its protein is CASSSNRGIPETQYF.

This rearrangement joins TRBV12-5 to TRBJ2-1; 7 nucleotides align to TRBD2. CDR1 and CDR2 from the germline V gene are LGHNT and FRNRAP. The CDR3 runs to 13 residues. The V gene end was trimmed by 1 base and the J gene end by 10 bases; junction bases not matched to a gene: 4. CDR3 bases: TGTGCTAGTGGTTTGGACGGGGGGTGGGAGCAGTTCTTC. This sequence encodes CASGLDGGWEQFF.

This clone has only one observation. V is TRBV27 and J is TRBJ1-1; D is possibly TRBD1 (5 bases). CDR1 and CDR2 from the germline V gene are MNHEY and SMNVEV (reference sequence). The CDR3 covers 17 residues. The germline V and J ends were trimmed by 5 bases and 0 bases, with 19 bases remaining between them. The DNA of the CDR3 is TGTGCCAGCAGTAAGGGGATTAACGGACACCTGAACACTGAAGCTTTCTTT. Translated, it gives CASSKGINGHLNTEAFF.

This clone has more than one count but fewer than ten. In DNA, the CDR3 is TGTGCCAGCAGCCCACTAGCGGGGGTGGATGGGGATACGCAGTATTTT. Amino acid sequence: CASSPLAGVDGDTQYF. The chain uses TRBV5-4 and TRBJ2-3; 11 nucleotides align to TRBD2. The CDR3 is made up of 16 amino acids. Germline V gene sequence: CDR1 SGHNT, CDR2 YYREEE (reference sequence). V was clipped by 4 bases and J by 6 bases; unmatched bases: 10.

The V call is TRBV19, the J call TRBJ1-1, with TRBD1 matching over 7 bases. This CDR3 has 17 amino acids. V was pared by 8 bases and J by 3 bases, with 18 bases of the junction left unmatched. Germline values: CDR1 LNHDA, CDR2 SQIVND (reference sequence). In DNA form, the CDR3 reads TGTGCCAGTTTTTCCGGTAGGGGGCGAGCAGTGGACACTGAAGCTTTCTTT. It translates to CASFSGRGRAVDTEAFF.

CDR3 residues: CASSETPQGSTEAFF. In DNA, the CDR3 is TGTGCCAGCAGTGAAACCCCACAGGGGAGCACTGAAGCTTTCTTT. This rearrangement joins TRBV2 to TRBJ1-1; TRBD1 matches at 7 bases. CDR1 and CDR2 from the germline V gene are SNHLY and FYNNEI. The CDR3 is made up of 15 amino acids. V lost 2 bases to trimming and J lost 4 bases; unmatched junction nucleotides: 7.

The rearrangement uses TRBV7-3 and TRBJ1-1; D is undetermined. Germline V lookup: CDR1 SGHTA, CDR2 FQGTGA. The CDR3 is 13 amino acids. Trimming stripped 2 bases from V and 4 bases from J, with 8 bases between. The CDR3 nucleotides are TGTGCCAGCAGCTTAGGTTCAGGCACTGAAGCTTTCTTT. Translation: CASSLGSGTEAFF.

V and J are TRBV4-3 and TRBJ1-5, with D possibly being TRBD1 (5 bases). The V gene's germline CDR1 is LGHNA and CDR2 YSLEER. The CDR3 covers 15 residues. Trimming took 4 bases from V and 4 from J, leaving 14 bases between them. In nucleotides, the CDR3 is TGCGCCAGCAGCCCCAGCGGGACGGAGAATCAGCCCCAGCATTTT. It yields the protein CASSPSGTENQPQHF.

CDR3 DNA sequence: TGTGCCATTAGCTGGGGACAGAATTCACCCCTCCACTTT. Its translation is CAISWGQNSPLHF. V gene TRBV6-6 combines with J gene TRBJ1-6; 7 nucleotides agree with TRBD1. The germline gives CDR1 MNHNY, CDR2 SVGAGI (reference sequence). This CDR3 region has 13 residues. The junction had 7 bases not matched to a gene; V was cut back by 10 bases and J by 7 bases.

The rearrangement links TRBV5-1 to TRBJ2-7; unclear D gene. The CDR3 runs to 15 residues. Germline V gene data show CDR1 as SGHRS and CDR2 as YFSETQ. Trimming removed 0 bases from V and 9 bases from J, with 19 bases in between. The CDR3 DNA sequence: TGCGCCAGCAGCTTGGCCCATACGGCTGGAGCCGGGCAGTACTTC. Translation: CASSLAHTAGAGQYF. Full variable domain (remainder filled in from reference TRBV5-1 and TRBJ2-7): KAGVTQTPRYLIKTRGQQVTLSCSPISGHRSVSWYQQTPGQGLQFLFEYFSETQRNKGNFPGRFSGRQFSNSRSEMNVSTLELGDSALYLCASSLAHTAGAGQYFGPGTRLTVT.

CDR3 residues: CASRPGLAPPGELFF. The CDR3 DNA reads TGTGCCAGCAGACCGGGACTAGCGCCCCCCGGGGAGCTGTTTTTT. V usage is TRBV27 and J usage is TRBJ2-2; 10 bases agree with TRBD2. V lost 6 bases to trimming and J lost 6 bases; unmatched junction nucleotides: 7. The V gene's germline CDR1 is MNHEY and CDR2 SMNVEV (reference sequence). CDR3 size: 15 residues.

This clone was seen a few times. This rearrangement joins TRBV5-1 to TRBJ2-4, with D possibly matching TRBD1 (6 bases). The V and J ends lost 0 bases and 8 bases respectively, with 18 bases between them. The CDR3 totals 16 residues. Germline assignment: CDR1 SGHRS and CDR2 YFSETQ. The CDR3 bases are TGCGCCAGCAGCTTGGGTGTCAGGGGCGCAGGGGACATTCAGTACTTC. Amino acids: CASSLGVRGAGDIQYF.

The chain is built from TRBV10-3 and TRBJ2-3; 12 bases map to TRBD2. Germline assignment: CDR1 ENHRY and CDR2 SYGVKD. CDR3 length: 16 amino acids. Unmatched junction bases numbered 1, after V lost 0 bases and J lost 3 bases. CDR3 DNA: TGTGCCATCAGTGAGTCGACTAGCGGGGGTACAGATACGCAGTATTTT. It is translated as CAISESTSGGTDTQYF.

The gene calls are TRBV2 and TRBJ1-2; D is possibly TRBD1 (6 bases). The germline V and J ends were trimmed by 1 base and 11 bases, with 11 bases remaining between them. The germline V gene has CDR1 SNHLY and CDR2 FYNNEI. The CDR3 consists of 12 residues. CDR3 in DNA: TGTGCCAGCAGTGAAGACAGGGTGGGTTACACCTTC. It translates to CASSEDRVGYTF.

This clone was detected only once. V usage is TRBV19 and J usage is TRBJ1-1; 12 nucleotides align to TRBD1. The germline CDR1 and CDR2 sequences are LNHDA and SQIVND (reference sequence). The V gene end was trimmed by 5 bases and the J gene end by 4 bases; junction bases not matched to a gene: 11. CDR3 size: 17 residues. Here the CDR3 DNA reads TGTGCCAGTAGTGCCCGGGACAGGGGGCTTTTACCCACTGAAGCTTTCTTT. As protein: CASSARDRGLLPTEAFF.